This passage covers 3 T cell receptor beta chains from one sample sequenced in a study of molecular identifiers for immune sequencing clone quantification. TCRdb reprocessed the PCR reads with MiXCR, giving one entry per CDR3 protein. This sample has 460,000 or so distinct CDR3 sequences, with around 25% found just once. Sequenced: naive CD8+ T cells from blood, with Jurkat cell RNA spiked in. The subset denotes: FACS-sorted CD8+CD4-CCR7+CD45RA+ naive T cells. The receptor set was obtained from a human donor in good health. Some libraries in this study had Jurkat cell RNA spiked in.

A few counts support this clonotype. DNA of the CDR3: TGTGCCTGGAGTGTATTTGGGGTTACCGGGGAGCTGTTTTTT. Protein sequence: CAWSVFGVTGELFF. J is TRBJ2-2 and V is TRBV30; D uncertain. Germline CDR1 and CDR2: GTSNPN and SVGIG (reference sequence). This CDR3 comprises 14 residues. Between the trimmed V and J ends, which lost 0 bases and 5 bases, there was a span of 10 bases.

This clonotype was found many times. This chain links TRBV5-6 with TRBJ1-1; 7 positions match TRBD1. The junction had 6 bases not matched to a gene; V was cut back by 5 bases and J by 5 bases. This CDR3 has 13 amino acids. Per the germline V gene, CDR1 is SGHDT and CDR2 is YYEEEE. CDR3 in amino acids: CASRGQLGTEAFF. In nucleotides, the CDR3 is TGTGCCAGCAGGGGACAGTTGGGGACTGAAGCTTTCTTT.

With respect to this clonotype: The conserved phenylalanine or tryptophan normally closing the CDR3 is absent here, so this likely arose from a read error. The CDR3 region is CASSVGVAAEETQYL. Written as DNA, the CDR3 is TGTGCCAGCAGCGTAGGTGTCGCTGCGGAGGAGACCCAGTACCTC. The chain employs TRBV9 and TRBJ2-5; D gene uncertain. The CDR3 length is 15 residues. The V and J ends lost 0 bases and 5 bases respectively, with 14 bases between them. Germline CDR1 reads SGDLS; CDR2 reads YYNGEE.